This T cell receptor beta chain comes out of a study of chemoradiotherapy in HPV16-positive cancers. Study-level information: Functional T-cell assays on two HPV16-positive patients' cells defined candidate HPV-specific clones and common TCR motifs.

Broader study findings: Functional assays defining HPV-specific T cells used only a couple of HPV16-positive patients. Candidate HPV-specific clones and E7-related TCR motifs grew in tumor during treatment.

The repertoire was sequenced with immunoSEQ multiplex PCR; TCRdb's copy has only in-frame clones and lacks some. Of more than 9,000 clones in the sample, around 87% were seen once. Comments on this clone: What it recognizes is unknown.

This clonotype was obtained from a human donor with HPV-associated anogenital cancer. The specimen was collected from a patient who underwent chemoradiotherapy.

The CDR3 loop is CASRAGNRGKSGANVLTF. For the CDR3, the DNA is TGCGCCAGCAGAGCAGGGAACAGGGGGAAATCTGGGGCCAACGTCCTGACTTTC. The V call is TRBV5-1, the J call TRBJ2-6; 8 bases fit TRBD1. Losses at the gene ends were 5 bases for V and 1 base for J; bases not matched to a gene: 11. The CDR3 covers 18 residues. Germline loops: CDR1 SGHRS, CDR2 YFSETQ.